The entry that follows covers one T cell receptor beta chain sequence. This clone was recorded a few times. Its cognate antigen has yet to be identified. No base qualities exist here, and no much larger clone lies one base off it. The data stem from a study of shared clonotypes between healthy human individuals (dated by TCRdb to the early 2020s). At the level of the whole study: The cohort included three men and two women between 18 and 49 years of age. To increase sequencing depth and limit assay-specific biases, TCR repertoire library preparation and sequencing were carried out by different laboratories using diverse techniques. For each donor, CD4 naive and CD4 memory were each run on three plates, CD8 naive on two plates, and CD8 memory on one plate. Per donor, leukapheresis produced somewhere between about 0.94 and 9.5 billion PBMCs. To estimate repertoire size and how much clonotypes are shared between individuals, the study performed deep sequencing of blood TCR repertoires from about five healthy adults. General study outcomes and caveats: Naive subsets generally had larger estimated clonotype richness than memory subsets. Clonotypes shared by all four sorted-subset donors showed higher generation probabilities than non-shared clonotypes. Pairwise subsampling led to the expectation that sequencing depth would affect the degree of clonotype sharing among donors. Because the study included only a small number of donors, the genetic and exposure-history diversity represented was limited. Sharing across several donors was observed for about 5% of naive CD4, about 3.2% of naive CD8, 2% to 2.5% of memory CD4, and roughly 0.43% of memory CD8 clonotypes. Incomplete sequencing was indicated by rarefaction of sorted-subset datasets, despite the large sequencing depth. Only blood was sampled, and tissue TCR repertoires likely differ from those in blood.

TCR CDR3 regions were amplified from genomic DNA by multiplex PCR using the deep immunoSEQ assay. Extracted genomic DNA from each cell subset was distributed evenly across all wells of several immunoSEQ 96-well plates, and each plate was treated as a replicate. For sorted subsets, about 200 ng genomic DNA, equal to tens of thousands of T cell genomes, was loaded into each replicate PCR. Purified libraries were measured with a Qubit 3.0 fluorometer, size-checked on a Bioanalyzer 2100, and measured again with the KAPA Library Quantification kit. Every immunoSEQ 96-well plate was sequenced on a dedicated single-read 150-cycle Illumina NextSeq 550 flow cell. From the authors' description of their analysis: Because the immunoSEQ output held only junctional sequences and lacked quality scores, the filtering could not match the filtering applied to full-length reads. Sequences were annotated with PyIR, a Python wrapper for IgBLAST v1.9, and V/J genes and CDR3 were assigned using IMGT germline references. Reads were filtered out if the reads had weak V/J assignments (E-value above 1e-6), no CDR3, stop codons, out-of-frame junctions, or ambiguous translated residues. V3J clonotypes were defined as sequences sharing the same inferred V gene, J gene, and CDR3 amino acid sequence. Percentage overlap between repertoires was calculated by dividing the number of shared unique clonotypes by the size of the smaller repertoire. Three approaches were used to assess repertoire richness: RTK rarefaction, the Chao1 estimator, and Recon v2.1 estimates of unobserved clonotypes. OLGA was used to compute generation probabilities for all TCRbeta clonotypes that the gDNA method yielded from a handful of donors. As stored in TCRdb, this immuneACCESS dataset retains in-frame rearrangements with V and J assigned. A fraction of the clones does not appear; measured against another copy, unresolved V genes explain less than half of the discrepancy, and the remainder lacks a known reason. Clone size and the V and J calls come from that table; the DNA yielded D and trimming. The sample data list 980,000 or so clones, and 76% of these were observed just once. Together, the top ten hold approximately 1.5% of the sample.

Healthy HIV-negative adults with no recently reported acute infections or vaccinations were included as donors. Every donor was a Caucasian adult residing in Nashville, Tennessee, USA. CD4+ T cells were enriched by magnetic negative selection; naive cells were then positively selected on CD45RA, and the negative fraction formed the memory subset. After blood collection by leukapheresis, PBMCs were isolated using Ficoll-Histopaque density gradient centrifugation and then cryopreserved in the vapor phase of liquid nitrogen. Analytical flow cytometry was used to check the purity and quantity of each magnetically sorted T cell population. Genomic DNA was isolated from every sorted fraction and measured by UV absorbance on a Nanodrop 2000c. The TCR originated in a man between 18 and 35 years old in good health. Sequencing was done on a sample of memory CD4+ T cells sorted from blood. Reading the label with the study, this specimen's cell subset or site is: CD45RA-negative fraction.

The nucleotide sequence reads as follows: TGTGCCTGGGGGTCGGAGATCCCGGGGGATGGCTACACCTTC. Translated, it reads CAWGSEIPGDGYTF. The rearrangement joined TRBV30 to TRBJ1-2; TRBD1 might be the D gene, on 5 matching bases. Counted from cysteine to phenylalanine, this CDR3 has 14 amino acids. Only the CDR3 DNA is retained, 42 bases long and in frame from the first base. Per the germline V gene (reference sequence), GTSNPN is the CDR1 and SVGIG is the CDR2. A distance of 19 bases separates the germline ends of V and J, which lose 5 bases and 6 bases respectively.